The clone carrying this T cell receptor beta chain was counted a few times. What it binds is unknown. Germline assignment: CDR1 MDHEN and CDR2 SYDVKM. The ends were cut back, 4 bases at V and 5 bases at J, with 17 bases in the middle. This CDR3 is 15 amino acids long. The table came from immunoSEQ multiplex PCR; TCRdb's copy has only in-frame clones and leaves some out. The data contain tens of thousands of clones, more than 75% of them seen just once; the ten biggest clones take up 4.7%. This sample is drawn from a study of T cell responses to AZD1222 COVID-19 vaccine. Study-level findings and limits: The sample set comprised mostly white British donors with more females, and clonal diversity was possibly underestimated. Samples come after the peak T cell response, not at day 14.

This sample comprised peripheral blood, obtained on day 0 of MenACWY control vaccination. The source of this sequence is an adult in good health. The chain combines TRBV28 with TRBJ1-1; D is perhaps TRBD1 (5 bases). The CDR3 loop reads CASSSQRGMGTEAFF. CDR3 DNA: TGTGCCAGCAGTTCCCAGAGGGGCATGGGTACTGAAGCTTTCTTT.